This entry is about one TCR beta chain. The protocol was immunoSEQ multiplex PCR, while the TCRdb copy is restricted to in-frame clones and leaves out a portion. This table has around 60,000 clones, approximately 71% appearing once. The junction had 7 bases not matched to a gene; V was cut back by 5 bases and J by 1 base. Germline values: CDR1 SGHVS, CDR2 FQNEAQ. The CDR3 runs to 15 residues. The sort gate was single viable CD3+CD4+CD8-CD45RO+ cells for memory CD4+ T cells. This sample is part of a study of memory CD4+ T cells and cytomegalovirus serostatus. Sequences were obtained from memory CD4+ T cells from blood. The J gene is TRBJ1-1, the V gene TRBV7-8, with TRBD1 identical over 7 bases. This clonotype was sampled from an adult in good health and CMV-seronegative. The CDR3 bases are TGTGCCAGCAGCCTGGGACAGTCCTGGAACACTGAAGCTTTCTTT. Its translation: CASSLGQSWNTEAFF.